This record covers a single TCR beta chain. In the original workflow: Estimates of nucleated cell counts were drawn from the amplification of reference gene primers. Using immunoSEQ multiplex PCR, the repertoire was profiled, and TCRdb retains in-frame clones only, with some absent. V and J calls and clone size are those listed in that table; D and trimming were worked out from the DNA. The sample contains hundreds of thousands of clones, roughly 90% of which appear only once. The sample belongs to a study of blood T cell repertoires in COVID-19. Study as a whole: T cells, B-cell-depleted T cells, or PBMCs provided the cDNA or gDNA that served as material.

There are 14 residues in the CDR3. The V segment lost 7 bases and the J segment 5 bases; nucleotides outside the gene matches: 8. Germline-derived CDR1 and CDR2 are MNHNY and SVGAGI (reference sequence). The origin of this receptor is a man between 18 and 29 years old with COVID-19, enrolled during active disease. The chain combines TRBV6-6 with TRBJ2-1; 7 nucleotides match TRBD2. What was sequenced was peripheral blood. CDR3 residues: CASTRSGTDNEQFF. The CDR3 bases are TGTGCCAGCACCAGAAGCGGGACCGACAATGAGCAGTTCTTC.